These T cell receptor beta chains were read from a single sample in a study of shared clonotypes between healthy human individuals. Some clones are missing from TCRdb's copy, which holds only in-frame ones; the method was immunoSEQ multiplex PCR. The sample shows about a million clones, about 75% of them seen only once. The source material was memory CD4+ T cells sorted from blood. All receptors derive from a young man in good health. CDR3s include the opening cysteine and the closing phenylalanine or tryptophan. Only part of the rows carry a size: once, few, many, or a class if the clone is expanded.

NA 14 TRBJ1-2 TRBV4-1 CASSQDPRGYGYTF
few 16 TRBJ1-1 TRBV30 CAWSRETGAKNTEAFF
NA 15 TRBJ2-3 TRBV15 CATSREDSPGDTQYF
few 14 TRBJ1-6 TRBV5-1 CASSEGQQNSPLHF
NA 11 TRBJ2-3 TRBV6-1 CASSDWDTQYF
few 15 TRBJ1-1 TRBV9 CASSVGDREGTEAFF
NA 12 TRBJ2-7 TRBV18 CASSPNAIEQYF
NA 17 TRBJ2-7 TRBV14 CASSSLPGQGSLSEQYF
once 15 TRBJ1-1 TRBV5-1 CASSLDRVSGTEAFF
medium-sized 15 TRBJ2-4 TRBV10-1 CARHIRRRAKNIQYF
NA 13 TRBJ2-7 TRBV6-6 CASSFLASGEQYF
NA 13 TRBJ2-5 TRBV2 CASGGTFQETQYF
NA 14 TRBJ1-5 TRBV19 CASKGALVNQPQHF
NA 15 TRBJ2-5 TRBV7-9 CASSPSRGRGETQYF
NA 14 TRBJ1-1 TRBV2 CASSRTGVDGEAFF
NA 14 TRBJ2-2 TRBV29-1 CSVEHGGNTGELFF
few 13 TRBJ2-5 TRBV5-1 CASSTQGQETQYF
few 14 TRBJ1-3 TRBV10-3 CATRAGTAGNTIYF
NA 15 TRBJ2-7 TRBV7-8 CASSTSVHLSYEQYF
NA 15 TRBJ2-7 TRBV11-2 CASSLASGEGYEQYF
NA 12 TRBJ1-1 TRBV11-1 CASSFRGAEAFF
NA 13 TRBJ2-7 TRBV5-5 CASSLGRPYEQYF
NA 16 TRBJ2-1 TRBV18 CASSPPFATGFDEQFF
NA 13 TRBJ1-5 TRBV10-3 CASAQGLGQPQHF
NA 13 TRBJ2-1 TRBV6-1 CASSDQPYNEQFF
NA 14 TRBJ1-2 TRBV15 CATSSLGSNYGYTF
once 15 TRBJ1-5 TRBV18 CASSGPDRSNQPQHF
NA 15 TRBJ2-1 TRBV7-2 CASSLSWGSYNEQFF
NA 16 TRBJ2-6 TRBV9 CASSPGRGSGANVLTF
NA 14 TRBJ2-7 TRBV4-3 CASSQSTYSYEQYF
NA 16 TRBJ2-7 TRBV7-2 CASSLFRAGNDYEQYF
few 16 TRBJ2-3 TRBV5-6 CASSLKTGLRTDTQYF
NA 15 TRBJ2-2 TRBV7-9 CASNRLAGVTGELFF
few 15 TRBJ2-5 TRBV6-1 CASSSQGPVSETQYF
NA 10 TRBJ2-1 TRBV2 CASSGGEQFF
once 16 TRBJ1-3 TRBV27 CASSLSGTGFGNTIYF
NA 17 TRBJ2-1 TRBV7-2 CASSLGGGPSSYNEQFF
NA 14 TRBJ1-5 TRBV30 CAWSVGGGPGPQHF
NA 15 TRBJ2-5 TRBV5-8 CASSWGTVYQETQYF
NA 10 TRBJ1-2 TRBV20-1 CSANQGGYTF
NA 16 TRBJ2-3 TRBV9 CASSVVPAGGEDTQYF
NA 13 TRBJ2-3 TRBV6-5 CASRKTGTDTQYF
NA 14 TRBJ1-2 TRBV19 CASRPLGGSEGYTF
NA 13 TRBJ1-6 TRBV9 CASSVDLGSPLHF
NA 12 TRBJ1-1 TRBV29-1 CSVEEGRTEAFF
NA 13 TRBJ1-4 TRBV7-2 CASGARGPEKLFF
NA 15 TRBJ2-7 TRBV7-2 CASSYDRGPHYEQYF
many 14 TRBJ1-2 TRBV30 CAWSLSPGGDGYTF
NA 12 TRBJ2-2 TRBV11-3 CASRKGPGELFF
NA 15 TRBJ2-3 TRBV2 CASSELDRDIDTQYF
NA 14 TRBJ1-3 TRBV7-2 CASRPQGSGNTIYF
NA 14 TRBJ2-7 TRBV28 CASRPRQGRYEQYF
NA 15 TRBJ1-4 TRBV27 CASSPREQFNEKLFF
many 13 TRBJ2-3 TRBV5-1 CASGLDGTDTQYF
NA 14 TRBJ2-1 TRBV29-1 CSVALGGRAHEQFF
NA 13 TRBJ1-2 TRBV2 CASSGTGGDGYTF